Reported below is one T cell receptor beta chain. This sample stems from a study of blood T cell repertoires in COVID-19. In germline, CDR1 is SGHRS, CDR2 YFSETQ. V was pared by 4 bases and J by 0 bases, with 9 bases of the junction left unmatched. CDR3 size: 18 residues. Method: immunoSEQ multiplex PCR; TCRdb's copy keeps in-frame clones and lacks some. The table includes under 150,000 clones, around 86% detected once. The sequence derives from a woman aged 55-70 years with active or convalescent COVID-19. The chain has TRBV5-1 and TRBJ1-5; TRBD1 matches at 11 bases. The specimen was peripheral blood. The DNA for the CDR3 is TGCGCCAGCAGCACCTGGACAGGGGGCTTTAATAGCAATCAGCCCCAGCATTTT. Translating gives CASSTWTGGFNSNQPQHF.